This is a list of T cell receptor beta chains from one sample in a study of cytomegalovirus exposure and HLA in healthy donors. Here immunoSEQ multiplex PCR was the method, and the copy in TCRdb shows in-frame clones only, minus some. The sample yields fewer than 150,000 clones, approximately 91% seen once. Sample: PBMCs. The receptors were sampled from a man under 40 in good health and CMV-seronegative. Both conserved end residues are part of each CDR3. The D gene is left open where the match is weak. Where a row states a size, it is once, few, many or the class of an expanded clone; other rows omit it.

clone_size d_call j_call v_call cdr3_aa cdr3_nt
NA NA TRBJ1-2 TRBV27 CASSGQWPNYGYTF TGTGCCAGCAGTGGACAGTGGCCTAACTATGGCTACACCTTC
NA NA TRBJ1-1 TRBV5-1 CASSLGWGDMNTEAFF TGCGCCAGCAGCTTGGGATGGGGCGATATGAACACTGAAGCTTTCTTT
NA NA TRBJ2-5 TRBV4-1 CASSQKPPDGFQETQYF TGCGCCAGCAGCCAAAAGCCCCCAGACGGGTTTCAAGAGACCCAGTACTTC
NA TRBD2 TRBJ2-1 TRBV5-6 CASSLGTSGSNGEQFF TGTGCCAGCAGCTTGGGGACTAGCGGGAGTAACGGTGAGCAGTTCTTC
NA TRBD1 TRBJ2-7 TRBV6-5 CASSYRTGGAYEQYF TGTGCCAGCAGTTACCGGACAGGGGGCGCTTACGAGCAGTACTTC
NA NA TRBJ2-1 TRBV11-2 CASSSWFGEQFF TGTGCCAGCAGCTCCTGGTTCGGTGAGCAGTTCTTC
NA TRBD2 TRBJ2-1 TRBV4-1 CASSPLFGTSGSSSYNEQFF TGCGCCAGCAGCCCCTTATTCGGGACTAGCGGGTCGAGCTCCTACAATGAGCAGTTCTTC
once NA TRBJ2-7 TRBV2 CASRPNRAEQYF TGTGCCAGCAGACCAAACAGGGCCGAGCAGTACTTC
NA NA TRBJ1-3 TRBV30 CAWTGDSGNTIYF TGTGCCTGGACGGGAGACTCTGGAAACACCATATATTTT
few NA TRBJ2-2 TRBV19 CASSTDRLNTGELFF TGTGCCAGTAGTACCGACAGGTTGAACACCGGGGAGCTGTTTTTT
NA NA TRBJ2-7 TRBV19 CASTEGGEQYF TGTGCCAGTACTGAGGGTGGCGAGCAGTACTTC
NA TRBD1 TRBJ2-7 TRBV5-1 CASANQGEEEQYF TGCGCCAGCGCAAATCAGGGGGAAGAGGAGCAGTACTTC
NA NA TRBJ2-2 TRBV9 CASSVVNGELFF TGTGCCAGCAGCGTAGTTAACGGGGAGCTGTTTTTT
few NA TRBJ2-1 TRBV19 CASSILSSSYNEQFF TGTGCCAGTAGTATATTAAGTAGCTCCTACAATGAGCAGTTCTTC
NA NA TRBJ2-3 TRBV5-3 CARNQPSGDSTDTQYF TGTGCCAGAAACCAACCAAGCGGCGATAGCACAGATACGCAGTATTTT
medium-sized TRBD2 TRBJ2-7 TRBV9 CASSVEAGPGGEQYF TGTGCCAGCAGCGTAGAAGCGGGGCCCGGGGGGGAGCAGTACTTC
NA NA TRBJ2-3 TRBV9 CASSVGEVAQYF TGTGCCAGCAGCGTAGGTGAGGTGGCGCAGTATTTT
many NA TRBJ2-4 TRBV28 CASSFKGGGWIQYF TGTGCCAGCAGTTTTAAGGGAGGGGGATGGATTCAGTACTTC
NA NA TRBJ2-7 TRBV9 CASSGTSNEQYF TGTGCCAGCAGCGGCACTAGTAACGAGCAGTACTTC
NA NA TRBJ2-7 TRBV5-5 CASSLKTGERREQYF TGTGCCAGCAGCCTAAAAACCGGAGAGCGGCGCGAGCAGTACTTC
NA NA TRBJ1-2 TRBV30 CAWSNIGRGSSGGYTF TGTGCCTGGAGTAATATAGGGAGGGGGAGTTCGGGTGGCTACACCTTC
NA NA TRBJ2-7 TRBV5-1 CASSTIDESYEQYF TGCGCCAGCAGCACTATCGACGAGAGCTACGAGCAGTACTTC
NA TRBD1 TRBJ1-2 TRBV27 CASSSTGEVYGYTF TGTGCCAGCAGTTCAACAGGGGAGGTCTATGGCTACACCTTC
NA NA TRBJ2-5 TRBV5-4 CASSRAYPIKETQYF TGTGCCAGCAGCCGAGCGTACCCTATCAAAGAGACCCAGTACTTC
NA NA TRBJ2-5 TRBV7-7 CASSPAFGGMETQYF TGTGCCAGCAGCCCAGCCTTTGGCGGTATGGAGACCCAGTACTTC
NA TRBD1 TRBJ1-2 TRBV9 CASSTQTGGGIGYTF TGTGCCAGCAGCACCCAGACAGGGGGTGGAATAGGCTACACCTTC
NA TRBD1 TRBJ1-1 TRBV27 CASSLSPTGGASEAFF TGTGCCAGCAGTTTATCGCCCACAGGGGGCGCTTCTGAAGCTTTCTTT
once NA TRBJ2-1 TRBV5-4 CASSPSVFPNEQFF TGTGCCAGCAGCCCCTCAGTATTCCCCAATGAGCAGTTCTTC
NA NA TRBJ1-1 TRBV29-1 CSAKQGNTEAFF TGCAGCGCCAAACAGGGGAACACTGAAGCTTTCTTT
NA NA TRBJ1-6 TRBV7-8 CASSLEGVNSPLHF TGTGCCAGCAGCTTAGAAGGGGTTAATTCACCCCTCCACTTT
NA NA TRBJ2-1 TRBV28 CASSLHRQSVGGYNEQFF TGTGCCAGCAGCTTACATCGTCAGTCGGTCGGGGGTTACAATGAGCAGTTCTTC
once TRBD2 TRBJ2-3 TRBV5-1 CASSLEGLAGGPDTQYF TGCGCCAGCAGCTTGGAGGGACTAGCGGGAGGGCCAGATACGCAGTATTTT
NA TRBD2 TRBJ2-1 TRBV27 CASSFGLAGYPINEQFF TGTGCCAGCAGTTTCGGACTAGCGGGATACCCGATAAATGAGCAGTTCTTC
NA TRBD1 TRBJ2-5 TRBV15 CATSGPLGTGGKETQYF TGTGCCACCAGCGGCCCGCTAGGGACAGGCGGCAAAGAGACCCAGTACTTC
NA TRBD2 TRBJ2-3 TRBV15 CATSRAPSGMWYTQYF TGTGCCACCAGCAGGGCTCCTAGCGGGATGTGGTATACGCAGTATTTT
few NA TRBJ1-2 TRBV30 CAWSVMGDGGYTF TGTGCCTGGAGTGTAATGGGAGATGGAGGCTACACCTTC
NA NA TRBJ2-3 TRBV9 CASSVVWAAHTDTQYF TGTGCCAGCAGCGTAGTATGGGCAGCCCACACAGATACGCAGTATTTT
NA TRBD2 TRBJ2-5 TRBV4-1 CASSQGGLAGRGETQYF TGCGCCAGCAGCCAAGGCGGTTTGGCAGGGAGGGGAGAGACCCAGTACTTC
NA NA TRBJ2-1 TRBV4-1 CASSRGGENYNEQFF TGCGCCAGCAGCCGTGGCGGGGAGAATTACAATGAGCAGTTCTTC
NA TRBD1 TRBJ1-6 TRBV6-1 CASRTGFNSPLHF TGTGCCAGCAGGACAGGGTTTAATTCACCCCTCCACTTT
NA NA TRBJ2-7 TRBV13 CARAGVERGARYEQYF TGTGCCCGCGCGGGGGTAGAACGGGGGGCCCGATACGAGCAGTACTTC
NA NA TRBJ2-7 TRBV15 CATSRDRTVVHEQYF TGTGCCACCAGCAGAGATCGGACAGTAGTCCACGAGCAGTACTTC
NA TRBD2 TRBJ2-2 TRBV5-6 CASSLGLAGKANTGELFF TGTGCCAGCAGCTTGGGACTAGCGGGAAAGGCGAACACCGGGGAGCTGTTTTTT
NA NA TRBJ2-3 TRBV9 CASSVDSFTDTQYF TGTGCCAGCAGCGTAGATAGCTTCACAGATACGCAGTATTTT
NA NA TRBJ1-1 TRBV5-1 CASSRDFNTEAFF TGCGCCAGCAGTCGGGATTTCAACACTGAAGCTTTCTTT
NA NA TRBJ2-3 TRBV7-9 CASSFGQNTDTQYF TGTGCCAGCAGCTTTGGGCAAAACACAGATACGCAGTATTTT
once NA TRBJ2-1 TRBV7-2 CASSSIVNEQFF TGTGCCAGCAGCTCAATTGTCAATGAGCAGTTCTTC
NA NA TRBJ2-7 TRBV7-2 CASSFGSGTASYEQYF TGTGCCAGCAGCTTCGGATCCGGGACTGCTTCCTACGAGCAGTACTTC
once NA TRBJ1-1 TRBV5-1 CASNFDRLNTEAFF TGCGCCAGCAACTTTGACAGACTGAACACTGAAGCTTTCTTT
NA NA TRBJ1-1 TRBV14 CASSHRGRVPQAFF TGTGCCAGCAGCCACAGAGGGAGAGTTCCTCAAGCTTTCTTT
once NA TRBJ2-3 TRBV11-3 CASSPAGRGSDTQYF TGTGCCAGCAGCCCGGCGGGCCGGGGGTCGGATACGCAGTATTTT
few NA TRBJ2-7 TRBV2 CASSERPRAHEQYF TGTGCCAGCAGTGAAAGGCCGCGGGCGCACGAGCAGTACTTC
NA NA TRBJ2-7 TRBV7-3 CASSLGLGSSYEQYF TGTGCCAGCAGCTTAGGTCTTGGGAGCTCCTACGAGCAGTACTTC